This is a list of T cell receptor beta chains from one sample in a study of PD-L1 blockade in urothelial cancer. Sequencing was performed with immunoSEQ multiplex PCR; in TCRdb, only in-frame clones are kept and a portion is missing. The table lists about 81,000 clones, over 80% of them singletons. The sequenced sample was PBMCs, obtained around atezolizumab (anti-PD-L1) treatment. The receptors here all came from a middle-aged man with urothelial cancer. The CDR3 runs from the conserved cysteine through the conserved F or W. Fields, in order: CDR3 DNA, CDR3 protein, V gene, J gene, CDR3 length, D gene, clone size. The D gene is left open where the match is weak. Expanded clones get a size class; other rows say once, few or many, or leave the size out.

TGTGCCTGGAGTCAGAGGCCTTGGCGGGACAGACATCAGCCCCAGCATTTT	CAWSQRPWRDRHQPQHF	TRBV30	TRBJ1-5	17	TRBD1	-
TGCAGCGTGGGACTTGTTGGTGGGGCCAACGTCCTGACTTTC	CSVGLVGGANVLTF	TRBV29-1	TRBJ2-6	14	-	-
TGTGCCAGCAGATCTCCCCAGGGTCGGGTGAACACTGAAGCTTTCTTT	CASRSPQGRVNTEAFF	TRBV7-9	TRBJ1-1	16	-	-
TGTGCCATAAGTGGGCAGGGGAGAGGCTACACCTTC	CAISGQGRGYTF	TRBV6-5	TRBJ1-2	12	-	-
TGTGCCAGCAGCGTCGGGGGGGGTTTGGAGACCCAGTACTTC	CASSVGGGLETQYF	TRBV9	TRBJ2-5	14	TRBD2	-
TGTGCCAGCAGTCCGGGACTAGCGGGAGGCCCAGATACGCAGTATTTT	CASSPGLAGGPDTQYF	TRBV14	TRBJ2-3	16	TRBD2	-
TGTGCCAGCAGCTTAGGTGGACTAACCTATGAGCAGTTCTTC	CASSLGGLTYEQFF	TRBV7-8	TRBJ2-1	14	-	once
TGTGCCAGCAGCTACCCCGGGACTCTTGAGACCCAGTACTTC	CASSYPGTLETQYF	TRBV11-2	TRBJ2-5	14	-	-
TGTGCCACCAGCAGAGATGGGGGACAAAACTACGAGCAGTACTTC	CATSRDGGQNYEQYF	TRBV15	TRBJ2-7	15	-	-
TGTGCCAGCAGTCCGTCCGGGACAGGCAATCAGCCCCAGCATTTT	CASSPSGTGNQPQHF	TRBV27	TRBJ1-5	15	TRBD1	-
TGTGCCAGCAGCTCCAGACAGGGCCTGGAGCAGTACTTC	CASSSRQGLEQYF	TRBV7-9	TRBJ2-7	13	TRBD1	-
TGTGCCAGCACCCGAAGGGAGGGAACAACTGAAGCTTTCTTT	CASTRREGTTEAFF	TRBV28	TRBJ1-1	14	-	-
TGCAGCGGAAAGGGACAGCTAGAGACCCAGTACTTC	CSGKGQLETQYF	TRBV29-1	TRBJ2-5	12	TRBD1	-
TGTGCCAGCAGCTTAATTAGGAGTGATTACAATGAGCAGTTCTTC	CASSLIRSDYNEQFF	TRBV7-3	TRBJ2-1	15	-	-
TGTGCCAGCAGCCGGGGGCTAGCGGTCTACGAGCAGTACTTC	CASSRGLAVYEQYF	TRBV2	TRBJ2-7	14	-	-
TGTGCCAGCAGGCGTACGGCTACTAGCGGCTCCTACAATGAGCAGTTCTTC	CASRRTATSGSYNEQFF	TRBV5-6	TRBJ2-1	17	TRBD2	-
TGTGCCAGCAGCATCGGGACTAGCGGGAGCATAGAGCAGTACTTC	CASSIGTSGSIEQYF	TRBV9	TRBJ2-7	15	TRBD2	-
TGTGCCAGCAGCACCCCAAGCCACCGGGGTACAGATACGCAGTATTTT	CASSTPSHRGTDTQYF	TRBV9	TRBJ2-3	16	-	-
TGTGCCAGTAGTCTCCTGACAGGGTGGAAAGAAAAACTGTTTTTT	CASSLLTGWKEKLFF	TRBV19	TRBJ1-4	15	TRBD1	-
TGCGCCAGCAGTGAGACGACTAGCGGGAGATACGAGCAGTACTTC	CASSETTSGRYEQYF	TRBV10-1	TRBJ2-7	15	TRBD2	-
TGCGCCAGCAGCCGGACTAGCGGGAGTCTAACCTACGAGCAGTACTTC	CASSRTSGSLTYEQYF	TRBV5-1	TRBJ2-7	16	TRBD2	few
TGTGCCAGCAGTTGGACAGAACCAAGCACAGATACGCAGTATTTT	CASSWTEPSTDTQYF	TRBV2	TRBJ2-3	15	-	-
TGTGCCAGCACCCTCGGGGGGGAGTACGAGCAGTACTTC	CASTLGGEYEQYF	TRBV28	TRBJ2-7	13	TRBD2	-
TGTGCCAGCAATACGCGCTGGGGGACTAGCGGGAGGAACTACGAGCAGTACTTC	CASNTRWGTSGRNYEQYF	TRBV28	TRBJ2-7	18	TRBD2	few
TGTGCCAGCAGCCTGGGGACAGGGCCAACGGGAGCTTTCTTT	CASSLGTGPTGAFF	TRBV7-2	TRBJ1-1	14	TRBD1	large
TGCGCCAGCAGGGTCGAGCGGATGGCGAACACTGAAGCTTTCTTT	CASRVERMANTEAFF	TRBV5-1	TRBJ1-1	15	-	-
TGTGCCAGCAGTTTAGGCGGGGCGTTACCCTACGAGCAGTACTTC	CASSLGGALPYEQYF	TRBV28	TRBJ2-7	15	-	-
TGTGCCAGCAGCTCATTTCGGGGACAGAGCTATGGCTACACCTTC	CASSSFRGQSYGYTF	TRBV11-2	TRBJ1-2	15	TRBD1	-
TGTGCCAGCAGCCAGAGATTAACGGGACAGGGATCTAACTATGGCTACACCTTC	CASSQRLTGQGSNYGYTF	TRBV5-8	TRBJ1-2	18	TRBD1	-
TGTGCCATCAATCCGGACATGGTGGGACAAGGCTACACCTTC	CAINPDMVGQGYTF	TRBV10-3	TRBJ1-2	14	-	once
TGTGCCGGACACAGGGGGGGGGCTAACTATGGCTACACCTTC	CAGHRGGANYGYTF	TRBV30	TRBJ1-2	14	TRBD1	-
TGTGCCAGCGCCCCAGGGGGCCGGCAGCCCCAGCATTTT	CASAPGGRQPQHF	TRBV2	TRBJ1-5	13	TRBD1	once
TGTGCCAGCAGCGCGGGACAGGGTAGGACCGGGGAGCTGTTTTTT	CASSAGQGRTGELFF	TRBV9	TRBJ2-2	15	TRBD1	-
TGCGCCAGCAGCCAAGCCCCAGGGGGTTCCTACGAGCAGTACTTC	CASSQAPGGSYEQYF	TRBV4-3	TRBJ2-7	15	TRBD1	-
TGTGCCACCAGCAGAGCGGGGGGGAGCACAGATACGCAGTATTTT	CATSRAGGSTDTQYF	TRBV15	TRBJ2-3	15	TRBD2	-
TGCACCCTGGCGAGCGGGAGCTCCTACGAGCAGTACTTC	CTLASGSSYEQYF	TRBV1	TRBJ2-7	13	-	-
TGTGCCAGCAGCGTTCAGGGGGAGAACACTGAAGCTTTCTTT	CASSVQGENTEAFF	TRBV9	TRBJ1-1	14	TRBD1	-
TGTGCCAGCAGTTCTCTCAGGGAAAAGGACTACGAGCAGTACTTC	CASSSLREKDYEQYF	TRBV28	TRBJ2-7	15	-	-
TGTGCCAGCAGCTTAACCCCCCAAGCGGGAAACAATGAGCAGTTCTTC	CASSLTPQAGNNEQFF	TRBV7-3	TRBJ2-1	16	TRBD2	-
TGTGCCAGCTCACCAGGGACAGGGACAATCCCCTACGAGCAGTACTTC	CASSPGTGTIPYEQYF	TRBV18	TRBJ2-7	16	TRBD1	-